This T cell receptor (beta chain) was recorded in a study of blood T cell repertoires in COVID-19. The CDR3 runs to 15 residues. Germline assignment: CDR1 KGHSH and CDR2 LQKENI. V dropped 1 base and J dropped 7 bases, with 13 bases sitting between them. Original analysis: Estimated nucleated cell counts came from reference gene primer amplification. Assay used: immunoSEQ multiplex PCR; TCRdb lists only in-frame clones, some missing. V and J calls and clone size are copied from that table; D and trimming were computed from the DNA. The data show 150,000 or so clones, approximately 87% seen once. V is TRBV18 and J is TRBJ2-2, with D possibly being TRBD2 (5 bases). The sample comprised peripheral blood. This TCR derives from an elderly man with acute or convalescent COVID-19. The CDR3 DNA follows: TGTGCCAGCTCACCACGGATCGGGGATGGCGGGGAGCTGTTTTTT. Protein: CASSPRIGDGGELFF.